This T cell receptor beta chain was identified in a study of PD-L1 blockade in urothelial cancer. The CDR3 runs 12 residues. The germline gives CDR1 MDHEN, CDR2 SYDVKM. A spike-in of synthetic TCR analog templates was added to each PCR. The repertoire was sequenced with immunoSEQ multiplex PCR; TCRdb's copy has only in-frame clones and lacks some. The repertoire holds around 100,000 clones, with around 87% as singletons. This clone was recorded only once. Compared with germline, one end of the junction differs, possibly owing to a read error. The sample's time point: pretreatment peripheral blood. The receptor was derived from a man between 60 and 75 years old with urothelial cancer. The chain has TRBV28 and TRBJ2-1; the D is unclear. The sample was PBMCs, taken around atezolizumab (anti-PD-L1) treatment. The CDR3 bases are TGTGCCAGTGAGCATACCTTCAATGGGCAGTTCTTC. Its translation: CASEHTFNGQFF.